The rows below give T cell receptor beta chains drawn from one sample of a study of blood T cell repertoires in COVID-19. Only in-frame clones appear in the TCRdb table, and some are missing; sequencing was by immunoSEQ multiplex PCR. The sample includes approximately 56,000 clones, less than 90% of them seen just once. Sequencing was carried out using peripheral blood. Source of these receptors: a woman of 80 years or more with acute or convalescent COVID-19. Each CDR3 is given with its conserved first and last residue.

j_gene	v_gene	CDR3aa
TRBJ2-1	TRBV9	CASTGLAGAGEQFF
TRBJ1-2	TRBV2	CASSGRTGSGGYTF
TRBJ2-7	TRBV7-6	CASSQNSRESIHHEQYF
TRBJ2-1	TRBV25-1	CASGMPGLANNEQFF
TRBJ1-5	TRBV13	CASSSLTAPRVGSNQPQHF
TRBJ1-6	TRBV14	CASQDRGNSPLHF
TRBJ2-2	TRBV11-3	CASSYDSGSGTGELFF
TRBJ1-2	TRBV6-5	CASSYSLLGGNYGYTF
TRBJ2-1	TRBV6-5	CASSSTSGGAYNEQFF
TRBJ1-2	TRBV19	CASSRGDEDSNYGYTF
TRBJ1-2	TRBV10-3	CAITDRSQGNYGYTF
TRBJ1-1	TRBV5-1	CASSSGQTHRNTEAFF
TRBJ2-1	TRBV23-1	CASSPLNRDRAYNEQFF
TRBJ1-1	TRBV5-1	CASCPDGRRTEAFF
TRBJ2-5	TRBV29-1	CSGRGPAMETQYF
TRBJ2-7	TRBV5-8	CASSFSPLGGGKVEQYF
TRBJ1-2	TRBV2	CASSGGQGNYGYTF
TRBJ2-3	TRBV3-1/TRBV3-2	CASSQFGTSGGLGTDTQYF
TRBJ1-1	TRBV19	CASSPDRARRAEAFF
TRBJ2-5	TRBV10-3	CAARTGGAETQYF
TRBJ2-2	TRBV10-3	CATRQQGNTGELFF
TRBJ1-4	TRBV6-5	CASSDQNNEKLFF
TRBJ2-1	TRBV4-2	CASSPRGWRGAGNEQFF
TRBJ1-1	TRBV10-3	CAIRRTGGITEAFF